The 14 T cell receptor beta chains below all came from one sample that was sequenced in a study of CD8 T cells in Susac syndrome. With random hexamers, about 0.45 to 1 ug RNA was reverse transcribed. One entry per CDR3 protein results from TCRdb running MiXCR on the immunoSEQ multiplex PCR reads. Of some 120,000 distinct CDR3 sequences detected, 85% to 95% appear once; the ten largest clones hold roughly 0.12%. Sequenced: CD8+ T cells from PBMCs. These receptors originate from a human donor in good health.

This clonotype has just one count. The chain joins TRBV20-1 to TRBJ2-7; D could derive from TRBD1 or TRBD2 (5 bases each). CDR1 DFQATT and CDR2 SNEGSKA come from the germline V gene (reference sequence). V shed 0 bases and J shed 3 bases, with 15 bases lying between them. The CDR3 runs 15 residues. The CDR3 DNA is TGCAGTGCTAGAGATCCATGGGACCCGGACTACGAGCAGTACTTC. It translates to CSARDPWDPDYEQYF.

This clonotype has a single count. The chain links TRBV27 to TRBJ1-1; D gene uncertain. The CDR3 extends over 15 amino acids. V lost 5 bases and J 5 bases, leaving 18 bases between the germline ends. Germline V gene data show CDR1 as MNHEY and CDR2 as SMNVEV (reference sequence). The CDR3 spells CASSPDLGPTTEAFF. The DNA for the CDR3 is TGTGCCAGCAGTCCAGACCTAGGACCAACAACTGAAGCTTTCTTT.

The chain is built from TRBV11-2 and TRBJ2-3, with a possible D match to TRBD2 (6 bases). CDR1 SGHAT and CDR2 FQNNGV come from the germline V gene. The CDR3 extends over 16 amino acids. Trimming took 4 bases from V and 4 from J, leaving 18 bases between them. DNA for the CDR3: TGTGCCAGCAGCTCCGGGACTTCCGCGAACGCAGATACGCAGTATTTT. Translating it yields CASSSGTSANADTQYF.

The chain has TRBV5-6 and TRBJ2-5, with D perhaps TRBD1 (6 bases). This CDR3 is 13 amino acids long. Germline V gives CDR1 SGHDT, CDR2 YYEEEE. V lost 2 bases to trimming and J lost 10 bases, with 15 bases between them. The CDR3 DNA reads as TGTGCCAGCAGCTTAAACGACAGGAGAGGCCAGTACTTC. It codes for CASSLNDRRGQYF.

The chain employs TRBV20-1 and TRBJ2-1, with 7 bases lining up with TRBD2. Germline CDR1 and CDR2: DFQATT and SNEGSKA (reference sequence). The CDR3 consists of 13 residues. V trimming: 1 base; J trimming: 9 bases; junction bases outside the gene matches: 6. The CDR3 loop is CSARGGSIGEQFF. The CDR3 DNA is TGCAGTGCTAGAGGCGGGAGTATCGGTGAGCAGTTCTTC.

The V and J genes are TRBV29-1 and TRBJ2-4; no clear D. The V gene's germline CDR1 is SQVTM and CDR2 ANQGSEA. Trimming took off 7 bases at V and 1 base at J, with 20 bases between the two ends. This CDR3 contains 16 residues. For the CDR3, the DNA is TGCAGCGCCGCATGGGGTCAAGAACGGGCCAAAAACATTCAGTACTTC. Encoded protein: CSAAWGQERAKNIQYF. Full variable domain (remainder filled in from reference TRBV29-1 and TRBJ2-4): SAVISQKPSRDICQRGTSLTIQCQVDSQVTMMFWYRQQPGQSLTLIATANQGSEATYESGFVIDKFPISRPNLTFSTLTVSNMSPEDSSIYLCSAAWGQERAKNIQYFGAGTRLSVL.

The sample holds one count of this clonotype. A read error may account for a junction end that differs from germline. V and J are TRBV3-1 and TRBJ1-1; no clear D gene. The CDR3 consists of 13 residues. Germline CDR1 is LGHDT and CDR2 is YNNKEL (reference sequence). The CDR3 coding sequence is TGTGCCAGCAGCTTAACGGACGGGAATGAAGCTTCCTTT. It translates to CASSLTDGNEASF.

The chain uses TRBV18 and TRBJ1-5; D possibly corresponds to TRBD1 (5 bases). Germline V lookup: CDR1 KGHSH, CDR2 LQKENI. V was pared by 7 bases and J by 1 base, with 11 bases between. The CDR3 is made up of 14 amino acids. The CDR3 coding sequence is TGTGCCAGCTGGTCGGGGCAAAGCAATCAGCCCCAGCATTTT. Protein product: CASWSGQSNQPQHF.

The V and J genes are TRBV20-1 and TRBJ1-5; 7 bases align to TRBD1. Germline CDR1 reads DFQATT; CDR2 reads SNEGSKA (reference sequence). The V gene end was trimmed by 5 bases and the J gene end by 2 bases; junction bases not matched to a gene: 6. The CDR3 is 14 residues long. The CDR3 nucleotides read TGCAGTGCTTCGACAGGGTTGGGCAATCAGCCCCAGCATTTT. Translated: CSASTGLGNQPQHF.

In its sample, this clonotype was seen a few times. At one end, the junction sequence differs from germline, possibly due to a read error. The chain couples TRBV5-1 to TRBJ1-1, with no clear D. CDR1 and CDR2 (germline): SGHRS, YFSETQ. CDR3 size: 14 residues. Here the CDR3 DNA reads TGTGCCAGCAGCCTCGCCGGAATGAACACTGAAGCTTTCTTT. Translating gives CASSLAGMNTEAFF.

The chain employs TRBV5-6 and TRBJ1-3; no definite D call. The CDR3 loop spans 15 amino acids. The V gene lost 0 bases and the J gene lost 1 base, with 8 bases spanning the gap. The germline CDR1 and CDR2 sequences are SGHDT and YYEEEE. The CDR3 sequence: CASSLEGPSGNTIYF. The CDR3 nucleotides are TGTGCCAGCAGCTTGGAGGGTCCGTCTGGAAACACCATATATTTT.

With respect to this clonotype: One junction end does not reproduce the germline sequence, and a read error may be involved. The rearrangement joins TRBV19 to TRBJ2-7, with 10 positions matching TRBD2. Germline assignment: CDR1 LNHDA and CDR2 SQIVND (reference sequence). The CDR3 totals 15 residues. CDR3 protein: CASSILAGETYEQCF. The DNA for the CDR3 is TGTGCCAGTAGTATCCTAGCGGGAGAGACCTACGAGCAGTGCTTC.

The V gene is TRBV29-1, the J gene TRBJ2-2; D gene uncertain. The CDR3 is 11 amino acids. Germline-derived CDR1 and CDR2 are SQVTM and ANQGSEA. Trimming removed 3 bases at V and 15 bases at J, with 14 bases between. In nucleotides, the CDR3 is TGCAGCGTTGATGTGACCGGTACGGTGTTTTTT. The encoded protein is CSVDVTGTVFF.

The gene calls are TRBV29-1 and TRBJ2-5; D not resolved. V was cut by 8 bases and J by 5 bases, with 15 bases left in between. The CDR3 has 12 amino acids. Germline V gene data show CDR1 as SQVTM and CDR2 as ANQGSEA. The CDR3 here is CSSGQKGETQYF. CDR3 in DNA: TGCAGCTCGGGTCAAAAAGGGGAGACCCAGTACTTC.